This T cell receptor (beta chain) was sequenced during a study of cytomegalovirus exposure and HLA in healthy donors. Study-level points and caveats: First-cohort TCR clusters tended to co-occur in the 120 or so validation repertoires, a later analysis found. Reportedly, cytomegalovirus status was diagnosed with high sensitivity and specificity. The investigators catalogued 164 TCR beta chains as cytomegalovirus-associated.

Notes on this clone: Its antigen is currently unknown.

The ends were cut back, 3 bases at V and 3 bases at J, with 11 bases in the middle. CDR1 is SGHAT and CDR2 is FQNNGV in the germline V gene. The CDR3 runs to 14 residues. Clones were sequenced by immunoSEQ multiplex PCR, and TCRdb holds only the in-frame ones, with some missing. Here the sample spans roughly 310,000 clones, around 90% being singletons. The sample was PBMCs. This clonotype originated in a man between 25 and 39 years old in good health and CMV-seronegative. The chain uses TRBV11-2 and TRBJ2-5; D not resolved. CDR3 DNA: TGTGCCAGCAGCTTCTTAGACTTAGAAGAGACCCAGTACTTC. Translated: CASSFLDLEETQYF.